This passage covers 2 T cell receptor beta chains from one sample sequenced in a study of OX40 agonist ivuxolimab in advanced cancers. Libraries were prepared by immunoSEQ multiplex PCR; TCRdb keeps only in-frame clonotypes and omits some of them. The sample records more than 55,000 clones, around 79% being singletons. Sequences were derived from CD4+ or CD8+ T cells sorted from blood, sampled in a trial of the OX40 agonist ivuxolimab. These TCRs come from an adult with an advanced solid tumor such as melanoma, head and neck, liver or kidney cancer.

The chain has TRBV14 and TRBJ2-3; 11 positions agree with TRBD2. J lost 5 bases, V lost 0 bases, and 7 bases had no gene match. Germline loops: CDR1 SGHDN, CDR2 FVKESK. The CDR3 spans 17 residues. The CDR3 region is CASSQDLAGGPLDTQYF. In DNA form, the CDR3 reads TGTGCCAGCAGCCAAGATTTAGCGGGGGGGCCTTTAGATACGCAGTATTTT.

The chain is built from TRBV4-3 and TRBJ1-2; no definite D call. Germline V gene lookup returns CDR1 LGHNA and CDR2 YSLEER. Trimming took off 1 base at V and 2 bases at J, with 11 bases between the two ends. CDR3 size: 15 residues. CDR3 in DNA: TGCGCCAGCAGCCAAGGCCATGGCGGAAACTATGGCTACACCTTC. Protein: CASSQGHGGNYGYTF.